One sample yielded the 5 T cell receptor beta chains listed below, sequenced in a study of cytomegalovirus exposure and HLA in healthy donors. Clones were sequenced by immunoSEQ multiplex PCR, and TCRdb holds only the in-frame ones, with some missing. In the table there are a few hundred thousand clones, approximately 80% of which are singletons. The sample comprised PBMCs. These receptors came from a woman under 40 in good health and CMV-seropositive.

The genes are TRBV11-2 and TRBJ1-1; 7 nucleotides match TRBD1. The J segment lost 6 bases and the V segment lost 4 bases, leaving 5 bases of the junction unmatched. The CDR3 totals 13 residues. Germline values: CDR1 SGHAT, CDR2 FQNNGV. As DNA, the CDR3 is TGTGCCAGCAGCTCGCTTGGGACAGCTGAAGCTTTCTTT. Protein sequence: CASSSLGTAEAFF.

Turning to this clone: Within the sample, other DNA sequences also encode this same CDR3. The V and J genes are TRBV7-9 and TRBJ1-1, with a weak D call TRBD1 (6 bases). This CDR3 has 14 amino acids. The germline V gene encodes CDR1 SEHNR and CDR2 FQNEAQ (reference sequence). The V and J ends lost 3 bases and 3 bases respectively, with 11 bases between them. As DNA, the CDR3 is TGTGCCAGCAGCTTGGTAGGGGGTGACACTGAAGCTTTCTTT. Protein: CASSLVGGDTEAFF.

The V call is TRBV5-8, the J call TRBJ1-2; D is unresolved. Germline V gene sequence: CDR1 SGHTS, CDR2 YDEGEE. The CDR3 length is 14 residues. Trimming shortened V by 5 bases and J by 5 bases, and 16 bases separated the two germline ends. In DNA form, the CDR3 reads TGTGCCAGCAGTCTCTCGTGGGGAGGGTATGGCTACACCTTC. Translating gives CASSLSWGGYGYTF.

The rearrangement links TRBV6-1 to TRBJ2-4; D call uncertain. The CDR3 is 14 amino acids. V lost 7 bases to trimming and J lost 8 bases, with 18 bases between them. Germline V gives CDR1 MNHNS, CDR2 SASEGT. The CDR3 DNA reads TGTGCCAGCAACCTCGACCGGTCCCTGGACATTCAGTACTTC. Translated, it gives CASNLDRSLDIQYF.

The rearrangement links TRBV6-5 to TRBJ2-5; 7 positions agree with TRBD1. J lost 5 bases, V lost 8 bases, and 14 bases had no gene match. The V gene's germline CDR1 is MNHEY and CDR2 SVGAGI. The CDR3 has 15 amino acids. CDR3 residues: CASSNLGGLVETQYF. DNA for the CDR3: TGTGCCAGCTCAAATCTAGGGGGCTTGGTGGAGACCCAGTACTTC.